Shown below are 7 T cell receptor beta chains from a single sample sequenced in a study of OX40 agonist ivuxolimab in advanced cancers. The method was immunoSEQ multiplex PCR; TCRdb's version includes in-frame clones alone and lacks a portion of them. The sample shows 78,000 or so clones, 92% of them seen only once. The specimen comprised CD4+ or CD8+ T cells sorted from blood, sampled in a trial of the OX40 agonist ivuxolimab. All receptors come from an adult with an advanced solid tumor such as melanoma, head and neck, liver or kidney cancer.

This sequence joins TRBV19 and TRBJ2-5; tentative D call: TRBD2 (6 bases). Trimming cost V 3 bases and J 3 bases, with 23 bases left between them. The CDR3 length is 18 residues. Germline lookup yields CDR1 LNHDA and CDR2 SQIVND (reference sequence). CDR3 sequence reads: CASSILPGSGGKEETQYF. For the CDR3, the DNA is TGTGCCAGTAGTATTTTACCGGGATCTGGGGGGAAAGAAGAGACCCAGTACTTC.

V is TRBV19 and J is TRBJ2-5, with D hard to call. CDR3 length: 17 residues. V was trimmed by 4 bases and J by 4 bases, leaving 22 bases between them. Germline V gene sequence: CDR1 LNHDA, CDR2 SQIVND (reference sequence). CDR3: CASSSVRARPFLETQYF. The CDR3 nucleotides are TGTGCCAGTAGTAGTGTCCGAGCCAGGCCTTTTTTAGAGACCCAGTACTTC.

This chain links TRBV9 with TRBJ2-1; 11 nucleotides align to TRBD2. The ends lost 3 bases at V and 9 bases at J; junction bases unmatched: 14. Germline assignment: CDR1 SGDLS and CDR2 YYNGEE. The CDR3 totals 17 residues. The CDR3 nucleotides read TGTGCCAGCAGCGAGGGGCCGTTTAGCGGGAGGGTTGGTGAGCAGTTCTTC. Amino acid sequence: CASSEGPFSGRVGEQFF.

This sequence joins TRBV6-5 and TRBJ2-5; D is unclear. V lost 0 bases and J 0 bases, leaving 11 bases between the germline ends. The CDR3 is 16 amino acids. In germline, CDR1 is MNHEY, CDR2 SVGAGI. CDR3 sequence (DNA): TGTGCCAGCAGTTACTCGGGGAACGTGTACCAAGAGACCCAGTACTTC. This encodes CASSYSGNVYQETQYF.

The V and J genes are TRBV14 and TRBJ2-7; no definite D call. Per the germline V gene, CDR1 is SGHDN and CDR2 is FVKESK. V was cut by 0 bases and J by 2 bases, with 8 bases left in between. The CDR3 has 14 residues. CDR3 nucleotide sequence: TGTGCCAGCAGCCAAGATTGGTCAGCCTACGAGCAGTACTTC. Its translation is CASSQDWSAYEQYF.

The chain has TRBV18 and TRBJ1-2, with a tentative D call TRBD1 (5 bases). V dropped 2 bases and J dropped 0 bases, with 7 bases sitting between them. The CDR3 runs to 14 residues. Germline CDR1 reads KGHSH; CDR2 reads LQKENI. The chain's CDR3 is CASSPGGTNYGYTF. DNA of the CDR3: TGTGCCAGCTCACCAGGGGGGACTAACTATGGCTACACCTTC.

CDR3 loop: CASSEAGAQETQYF. CDR3 sequence (DNA): TGTGCCAGCAGTGAAGCGGGCGCACAAGAGACCCAGTACTTC. V gene TRBV2 combines with J gene TRBJ2-5; D uncertain. With 0 bases removed from V and 2 bases from J, the gap between germline ends came to 7 bases. The CDR3 has 14 residues. CDR1 is SNHLY, CDR2 FYNNEI, per germline.